These T cell receptor beta chains were read from a single sample in a study of blood T cell repertoires in COVID-19. Repertoires were generated with immunoSEQ multiplex PCR, while TCRdb's copy carries only in-frame clones and drops some. The table includes fewer than 150,000 clones, approximately 85% detected once. The sample consisted of peripheral blood. These TCRs come from a human donor in a cohort sampled during active COVID-19. Both conserved end residues are part of each CDR3. A D gene is named only where the DNA matches it firmly. Not all rows give a size; the values are once, few, many and, for expanded clones, a class.

v_call	j_call	clone_size	d_call	cdr3_nt	cdr3_aa
TRBV7-9	TRBJ1-3	NA	NA	TGTGCCAGCAGGACTGCGCGGAACGCCTACTCTGGAAACACCATATATTTT	CASRTARNAYSGNTIYF
TRBV6-5	TRBJ2-1	NA	NA	TGTGCCAGCTTTCAGTCCTACAATGAGCAGTTCTTC	CASFQSYNEQFF
TRBV6-4	TRBJ2-1	NA	TRBD2	TGTGCCAGCAGTGCCTTAGGACTAGCGGGGAATGAGCAGTTCTTC	CASSALGLAGNEQFF
TRBV9	TRBJ2-1	NA	NA	TGTGCCAGCAGCGTGGCGACTAGTGTAGTGATTAGTGAGCAGTTCTTC	CASSVATSVVISEQFF
TRBV13	TRBJ1-1	NA	NA	TGTGCCAGCAGCTTATTTGGGGGGAGAGGTGAAGCTTTCTTT	CASSLFGGRGEAFF
TRBV5-8	TRBJ1-5	NA	NA	TGTGCCAGCAGCCTCTGGGGAGGAGAGTTGGGCAATCAGCCCCAGCATTTT	CASSLWGGELGNQPQHF
TRBV5-1	TRBJ2-1	once	TRBD1	TGCGCCAGCAGCGCAGGGACAGGTTTTTACAATGAGCAGTTCTTC	CASSAGTGFYNEQFF
TRBV30	TRBJ1-2	NA	TRBD1	TGTGCCTGGAGTGAACAGGGGTATGGCTACACCTTC	CAWSEQGYGYTF
TRBV5-1	TRBJ1-2	NA	TRBD1	TGCGCCAGCAGCTTTCTAACCCCCGGGACAGGGGAGGGAGGCTACACCTTC	CASSFLTPGTGEGGYTF
TRBV19	TRBJ2-1	few	NA	TGTGCCAGTAGTCGGGGGACGAGGGATCCCTTCCTCTTC	CASSRGTRDPFLF
TRBV9	TRBJ1-2	once	NA	TGTGCCAGCAGCGTGCTAGACAACTATGGCTACACCTTC	CASSVLDNYGYTF
TRBV30	TRBJ2-1	NA	NA	TGTGCCTGGAGTTCGGATGAGCAGTTCTTC	CAWSSDEQFF
TRBV18	TRBJ2-1	NA	TRBD2	TGTGCCAGCCAAACCGGGGGACTATACAATGAGCAGTTCTTC	CASQTGGLYNEQFF
TRBV30	TRBJ1-2	NA	TRBD1	TGTGCCTGGAGTGTACCCGGACAGGGGGCGAATGGCTACACCTTC	CAWSVPGQGANGYTF
TRBV5-1	TRBJ2-7	NA	NA	TGCGCCAGCAGCTTGACCGGGGGGCCCCTATCCTACGAGCAGTACTTC	CASSLTGGPLSYEQYF
TRBV5-4	TRBJ1-4	NA	NA	TGTGCCAGCAGCCTTAACCAGGTGAATGAAAAACTGTTTTTT	CASSLNQVNEKLFF
TRBV11-3	TRBJ1-3	NA	NA	TGTGCCAGCAGCCCCGTTGCGCCTGAGAAGAAAGGAAACACCATATATTTT	CASSPVAPEKKGNTIYF
TRBV2	TRBJ2-1	NA	TRBD1	TGTGCCAGCAGATTGGACAGGGACAATGAGCAGTTCTTC	CASRLDRDNEQFF
TRBV5-6	TRBJ2-3	NA	NA	TGTGCCAGCAGCTTGGCTCGGGTCACAGATACGCAGTATTTT	CASSLARVTDTQYF
TRBV2	TRBJ2-7	NA	NA	TGTGCCAGCATCTCCCTCGGGGACGAGCAGTACTTC	CASISLGDEQYF
TRBV5-1	TRBJ1-4	once	TRBD1	TGCGCCAGTAGTCGTAGGGCTCCAGGGGGCAGTACAACTAATGAAAAACTGTTTTTT	CASSRRAPGGSTTNEKLFF
TRBV4-1	TRBJ1-1	NA	TRBD1	TGCGCCAGCAGCAAAGACAGGGATTTGTACACTGAAGCTTTCTTT	CASSKDRDLYTEAFF
TRBV7-2	TRBJ2-2	NA	TRBD2	TGTGCCAGCAGCTTAGCAAGCGGGAGGAGCGGGGAGCTGTTTTTT	CASSLASGRSGELFF
TRBV18	TRBJ1-1	once	TRBD1	TGTGCCAGCCGTCTTGGACAGGGGAACACTGAAGCTTTCTTT	CASRLGQGNTEAFF
TRBV11-2	TRBJ2-3	NA	NA	TGTGCCAGCAGGCCAGTTGGAGGGCCTCGGTCAGATACGCAGTATTTT	CASRPVGGPRSDTQYF
TRBV7-2	TRBJ1-1	NA	TRBD1	TGTGCCAGCAGCCCCCGGGCCGGGACAGGGAAATTGAACACTGAAGCTTTCTTT	CASSPRAGTGKLNTEAFF
TRBV24-1	TRBJ2-1	NA	TRBD2	TGTGCCACCAGTGTCCGGGGGGACGGTGAGCAGTTCTTC	CATSVRGDGEQFF
TRBV7-2	TRBJ1-1	NA	NA	TGTGCCAGCAGCTTAGTAGCAGCTGTGAACACTGAAGCTTTCTTT	CASSLVAAVNTEAFF